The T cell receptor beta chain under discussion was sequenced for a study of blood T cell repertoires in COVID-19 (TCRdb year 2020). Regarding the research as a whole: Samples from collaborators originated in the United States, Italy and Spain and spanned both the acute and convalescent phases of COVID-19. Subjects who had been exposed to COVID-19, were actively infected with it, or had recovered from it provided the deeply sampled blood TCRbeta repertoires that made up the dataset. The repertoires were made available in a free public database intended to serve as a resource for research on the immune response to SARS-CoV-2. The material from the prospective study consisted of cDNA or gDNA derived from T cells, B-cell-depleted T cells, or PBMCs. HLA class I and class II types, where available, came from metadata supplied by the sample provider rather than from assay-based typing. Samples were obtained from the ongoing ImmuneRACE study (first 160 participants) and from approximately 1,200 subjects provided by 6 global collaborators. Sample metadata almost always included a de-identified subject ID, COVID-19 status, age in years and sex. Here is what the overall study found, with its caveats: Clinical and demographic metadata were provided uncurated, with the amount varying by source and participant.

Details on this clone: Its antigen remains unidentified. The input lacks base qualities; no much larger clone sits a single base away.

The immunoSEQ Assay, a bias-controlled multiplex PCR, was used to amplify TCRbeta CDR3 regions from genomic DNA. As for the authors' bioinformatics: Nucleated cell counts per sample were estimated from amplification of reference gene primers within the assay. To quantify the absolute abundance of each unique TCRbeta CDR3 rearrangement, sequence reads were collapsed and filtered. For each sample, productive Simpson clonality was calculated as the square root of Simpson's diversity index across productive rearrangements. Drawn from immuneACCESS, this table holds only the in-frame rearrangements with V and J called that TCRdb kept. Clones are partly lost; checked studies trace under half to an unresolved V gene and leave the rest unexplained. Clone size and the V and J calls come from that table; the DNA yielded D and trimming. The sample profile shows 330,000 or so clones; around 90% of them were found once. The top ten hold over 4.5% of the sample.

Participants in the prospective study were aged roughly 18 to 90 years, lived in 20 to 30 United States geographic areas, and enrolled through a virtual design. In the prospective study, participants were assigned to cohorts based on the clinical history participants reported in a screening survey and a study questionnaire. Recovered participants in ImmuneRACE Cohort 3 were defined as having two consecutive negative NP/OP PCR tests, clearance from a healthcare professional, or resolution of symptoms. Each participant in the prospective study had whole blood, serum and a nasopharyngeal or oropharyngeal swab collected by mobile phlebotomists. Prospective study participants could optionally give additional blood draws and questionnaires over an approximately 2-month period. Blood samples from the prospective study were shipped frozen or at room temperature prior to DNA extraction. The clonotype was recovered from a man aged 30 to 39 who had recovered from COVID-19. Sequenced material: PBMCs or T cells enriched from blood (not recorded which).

The bases read TGTGCCTGGAGTGTACGAGAATACGAGCAGTACTTC. Its protein is CAWSVREYEQYF. Here the chain combines TRBV30 and TRBJ2-7, with the D gene too uncertain to name. The germline V gene (reference sequence) yields GTSNPN for CDR1 and SVGIG for CDR2. The junction shows trimming of 0 bases on V and 4 bases on J, plus 7 bases between the germline ends. From cysteine to phenylalanine, the CDR3 is 12 amino acids long. Only the CDR3 DNA is retained, 36 bases long and in frame from the first base.